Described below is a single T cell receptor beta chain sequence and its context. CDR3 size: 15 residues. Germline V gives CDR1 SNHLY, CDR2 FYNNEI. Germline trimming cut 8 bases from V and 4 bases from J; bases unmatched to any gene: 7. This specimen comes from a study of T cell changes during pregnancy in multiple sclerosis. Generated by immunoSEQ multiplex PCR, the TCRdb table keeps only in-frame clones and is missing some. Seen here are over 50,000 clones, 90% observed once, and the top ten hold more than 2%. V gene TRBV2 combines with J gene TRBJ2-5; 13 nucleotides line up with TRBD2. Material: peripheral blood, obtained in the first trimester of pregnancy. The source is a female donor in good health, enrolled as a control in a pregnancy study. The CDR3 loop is CASAGTSGVSETQYF. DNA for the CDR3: TGTGCCAGCGCTGGGACTAGCGGGGTTTCAGAGACCCAGTACTTC.